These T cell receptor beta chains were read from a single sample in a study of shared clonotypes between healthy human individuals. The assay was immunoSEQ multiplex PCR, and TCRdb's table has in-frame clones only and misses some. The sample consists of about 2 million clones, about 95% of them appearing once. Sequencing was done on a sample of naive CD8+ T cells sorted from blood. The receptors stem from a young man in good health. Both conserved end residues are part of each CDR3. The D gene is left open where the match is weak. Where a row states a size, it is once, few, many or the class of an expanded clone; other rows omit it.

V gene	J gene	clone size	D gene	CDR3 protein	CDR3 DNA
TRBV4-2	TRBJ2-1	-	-	CASSRLGDLEEQFF	TGTGCCAGCAGCCGCCTTGGGGACCTGGAGGAGCAGTTCTTC
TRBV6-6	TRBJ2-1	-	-	CASNMDGYNEQFF	TGTGCCAGCAATATGGACGGGTACAATGAGCAGTTCTTC
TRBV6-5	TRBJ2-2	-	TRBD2	CASSNSGGATGELFF	TGTGCCAGCAGCAATAGCGGGGGGGCGACCGGGGAGCTGTTTTTT
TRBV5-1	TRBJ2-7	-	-	CASSLSPGYEQYF	TGCGCCAGCAGCTTATCCCCAGGGTACGAGCAGTACTTC
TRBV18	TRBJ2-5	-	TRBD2	CASSPSFGLAGGETQYF	TGTGCCAGCTCACCGTCGTTCGGACTAGCGGGAGGCGAGACCCAGTACTTC
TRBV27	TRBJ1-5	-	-	CASSPSGGGYLGQPQHF	TGTGCCAGCAGTCCGAGCGGGGGCGGGTATTTAGGTCAGCCCCAGCATTTT
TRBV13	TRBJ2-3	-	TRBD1	CASSSVTTGGLSTDTQYF	TGTGCCAGCAGCTCCGTCACCACAGGGGGCTTGTCCACAGATACGCAGTATTTT
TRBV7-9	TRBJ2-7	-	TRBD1	CASTPFRRQGNYEQYF	TGTGCCAGCACCCCCTTCAGGCGACAGGGCAACTACGAGCAGTACTTC
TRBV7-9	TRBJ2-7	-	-	CASSPTGTYEQYF	TGTGCCAGCAGCCCGACAGGTACCTACGAGCAGTACTTC
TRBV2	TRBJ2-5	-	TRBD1	CASRLTGGETQYF	TGTGCCAGCAGGCTCACAGGGGGGGAGACCCAGTACTTC
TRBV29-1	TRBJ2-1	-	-	CSVDALPTYNEQFF	TGCAGCGTTGACGCCCTCCCGACCTACAATGAGCAGTTCTTC
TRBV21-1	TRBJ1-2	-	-	CASITPHRDKANYGYTF	TGTGCCAGCATCACACCCCACCGGGACAAAGCTAACTATGGCTACACCTTC
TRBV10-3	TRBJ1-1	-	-	CAISDIERSKVAEAFF	TGTGCCATCAGTGATATAGAGCGGAGTAAAGTGGCTGAAGCTTTCTTT
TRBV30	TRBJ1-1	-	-	CAWTAGAMNTEAFF	TGTGCCTGGACGGCAGGAGCCATGAACACTGAAGCTTTCTTT
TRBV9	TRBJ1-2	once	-	CASSVQGSGYTF	TGTGCCAGCAGCGTGCAGGGCTCTGGCTACACCTTC
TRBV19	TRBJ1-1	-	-	CASSPLGLGTEAFF	TGTGCCAGTAGCCCCCTGGGTTTGGGAACTGAAGCTTTCTTT
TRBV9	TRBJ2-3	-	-	CASQSGLEGDTQYF	TGTGCCAGCCAGTCGGGCCTGGAGGGAGATACGCAGTATTTT
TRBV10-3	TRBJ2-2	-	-	CASLRGDTGELFF	TGTGCCTCCTTACGGGGAGACACCGGGGAGCTGTTTTTT
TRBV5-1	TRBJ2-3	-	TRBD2	CASSLLPAGRTSTDTQYF	TGCGCCAGCAGCTTGTTACCAGCGGGGCGAACTAGCACAGATACGCAGTATTTT
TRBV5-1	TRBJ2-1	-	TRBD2	CASSLRRGGNEQFF	TGCGCCAGCAGCTTGAGGCGGGGGGGCAATGAGCAGTTCTTC
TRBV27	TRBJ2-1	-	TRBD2	CASRRGYSSSSYNEQFF	TGTGCCAGCAGGCGGGGGTATAGTTCAAGCTCCTACAATGAGCAGTTCTTC
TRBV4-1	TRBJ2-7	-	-	CASSQLDLSYEQYF	TGCGCCAGCAGCCAACTAGACCTCTCCTACGAGCAGTACTTC
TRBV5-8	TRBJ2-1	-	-	CASSLRVNEQFF	TGTGCCAGCAGCCTCCGGGTAAATGAGCAGTTCTTC
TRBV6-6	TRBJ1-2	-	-	CASSYRAAETYGYTF	TGTGCCAGCAGTTACCGAGCAGCAGAGACCTATGGCTACACCTTC
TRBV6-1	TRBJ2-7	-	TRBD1	CASSEALWDSTYEQYF	TGTGCCAGCAGTGAAGCGCTATGGGACAGCACCTACGAGCAGTACTTC
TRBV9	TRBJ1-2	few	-	CASSGASYGYTF	TGTGCCAGCAGCGGGGCCAGCTATGGCTACACCTTC
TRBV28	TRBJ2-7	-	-	CASGSREAYEQYF	TGTGCCAGCGGTAGCAGAGAGGCCTACGAGCAGTACTTC
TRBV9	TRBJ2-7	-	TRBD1	CASSATETGKLSYEQYF	TGTGCCAGCAGCGCCACCGAGACAGGGAAACTCTCCTACGAGCAGTACTTC
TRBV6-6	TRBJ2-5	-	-	CASDGSGFEETQYF	TGTGCCAGCGATGGCAGTGGATTTGAAGAGACCCAGTACTTC
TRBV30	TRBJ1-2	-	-	CAWSSQGLDGYTF	TGTGCCTGGAGTTCCCAGGGACTCGATGGCTACACCTTC
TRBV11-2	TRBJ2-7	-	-	CASSLAREREQYF	TGTGCCAGCAGCTTAGCCAGGGAACGCGAGCAGTACTTC
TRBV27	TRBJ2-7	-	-	CASSIDSSSHFAAYEQYF	TGTGCCAGCAGTATAGACAGCAGTTCCCATTTTGCAGCCTACGAGCAGTACTTC
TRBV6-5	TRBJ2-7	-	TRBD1	CASSYSNRVGTVLYF	TGTGCCAGCAGTTACTCGAATCGCGTGGGGACAGTATTGTACTTC
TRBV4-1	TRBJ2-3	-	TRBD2	CASSQWLTKGDREGSTDTQYF	TGCGCCAGCAGCCAATGGCTAACGAAAGGGGATAGGGAGGGAAGCACAGATACGCAGTATTTT
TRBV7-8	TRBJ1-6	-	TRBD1	CASSSGQGKTSYNSPLHF	TGTGCCAGCAGCTCGGGACAGGGGAAAACCTCCTATAATTCACCCCTCCACTTT
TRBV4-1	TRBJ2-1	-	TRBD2	CASTGLAGNEQFF	TGCGCCAGCACCGGACTAGCGGGTAATGAGCAGTTCTTC
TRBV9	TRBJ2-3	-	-	CASSGESTDTQYF	TGTGCCAGCAGCGGGGAGAGCACAGATACGCAGTATTTT
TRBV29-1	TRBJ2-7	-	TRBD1	CSVSGTGGSYEQYF	TGCAGCGTTTCAGGGACAGGGGGCTCCTACGAGCAGTACTTC
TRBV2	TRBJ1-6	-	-	CASSDVTGNNSPLHF	TGTGCCAGCAGTGACGTGACAGGCAATAATTCACCCCTCCACTTT